These 18 T cell receptor beta chains share one sample of origin, sequenced in a study of circulating tumor DNA in untreated peripheral T-cell lymphoma. Sequencing used immunoSEQ multiplex PCR; TCRdb keeps in-frame clones, though not all of them. The table shows around 10,000 clones, with approximately 72% occurring only once. Sequencing was done on a sample of tumor tissue. Source of these receptors: a human donor with peripheral T-cell lymphoma.

This chain joins TRBV5-1 and TRBJ2-1, with D perhaps matching TRBD2 (6 bases). The V end was cut by 3 bases, the J end by 4 bases, with 14 bases between. The CDR3 has 15 amino acids. Looked up from germline, CDR1 is SGHRS and CDR2 is YFSETQ. The CDR3 sequence: CASSSGTWGYNEQFF. Written as DNA, the CDR3 is TGCGCCAGCAGCTCCGGGACTTGGGGTTACAATGAGCAGTTCTTC.

This sequence joins TRBV15 and TRBJ1-2, with TRBD1 matching over 8 bases. The V gene's germline CDR1 is LNHNV and CDR2 YYDKDF (reference sequence). The V and J ends lost 5 bases and 0 bases, in that order; junction bases with no gene match: 5. The CDR3 is 15 residues long. CDR3 sequence: CATSGQGRANYGYTF. The CDR3 region has the DNA TGTGCCACCAGCGGACAGGGAAGAGCTAACTATGGCTACACCTTC.

The rearrangement joins TRBV25-1 to TRBJ1-2; D remains ambiguous. Trimming took 1 base from V and 9 from J, leaving 12 bases between them. The CDR3 is made up of 13 amino acids. Germline V gene lookup returns CDR1 MGHDK and CDR2 SYGVNS. The CDR3: CASSEWREDSYTF. The CDR3 nucleotides read TGTGCCAGCAGTGAATGGCGAGAGGATAGCTACACCTTC.

This clone was seen only a few times. The chain employs TRBV9 and TRBJ1-2; D is unresolved. Looked up from germline, CDR1 is SGDLS and CDR2 is YYNGEE. CDR3 length equals 15 residues. Trimming stripped 6 bases from V and 2 bases from J, with 17 bases between. This CDR3 reads CASTPQVGLNYGYTF. DNA for the CDR3: TGTGCCAGCACCCCCCAGGTGGGTTTGAACTATGGCTACACCTTC. The variable domain in full, completed from reference TRBV9 and TRBJ1-2, reads DSGVTQTPKHLITATGQRVTLRCSPRSGDLSVYWYQQSLDQGLQFLIQYYNGEERAKGNILERFSAQQFPDLHSELNLSSLELGDSALYFCASTPQVGLNYGYTFGSGTRLTVV.

CDR3 in DNA: TGTGCCAGTAGTACGGGACAATACTCCTATAATTCACCCCTCCACTTT. It yields the protein CASSTGQYSYNSPLHF. The chain links TRBV19 to TRBJ1-6; D is possibly TRBD1 (6 bases). The germline gives CDR1 LNHDA, CDR2 SQIVND (reference sequence). The CDR3 runs to 16 residues. V gave up 4 bases and J gave up 0 bases, with 10 bases separating them.

Concerning this clone itself: At one end the junction does not follow the germline gene, possibly because of a read error. The gene calls are TRBV10-1 and TRBJ2-3; the D is unclear. The germline V gene encodes CDR1 WNHNN and CDR2 SYGVQD (reference sequence). CDR3 length: 13 residues. CDR3 DNA: TGCGTCAGCAGTGTTCTCGGCACAGATACGCAGTATTTT. Protein product: CVSSVLGTDTQYF.

This CDR3 is CAVSGGSARETQYF. CDR3 DNA: TGTGCCGTCAGCGGAGGGTCTGCTAGGGAGACCCAGTACTTC. The rearrangement links TRBV12-5 to TRBJ2-5; tentative D call: TRBD2 (6 bases). Germline V gives CDR1 LGHNT, CDR2 FRNRAP. The CDR3 length is 14 residues. Looking up the rest from reference TRBV12-5 and TRBJ2-5 gives the full variable domain: DARVTQTPRHKVTEMGQEVTMRCQPILGHNTVFWYRQTMMQGLELLAYFRNRAPLDDSGMPKDRFSAEMPDATLATLKIQPSEPRDSAVYFCAVSGGSARETQYFGPGTRLLVL.

The rearrangement uses TRBV30 and TRBJ1-6; 9 bases match TRBD1. The germline V gene encodes CDR1 GTSNPN and CDR2 SVGIG (reference sequence). This CDR3 has 13 residues. Trimming at V came to 6 bases and at J to 8 bases, leaving 5 bases not matched to a gene. The CDR3 DNA is TGTGCCTGTGGACAGGGGCCTGATTCACCCCTCCACTTT. Translation gives CACGQGPDSPLHF.

This chain links TRBV10-2 with TRBJ1-5, with 12 nucleotides matching TRBD1. Losses at the gene ends were 3 bases for V and 6 bases for J; bases not matched to a gene: 6. Looked up from germline, CDR1 is WSHSY and CDR2 is SAAADI. This CDR3 region has 16 residues. DNA of the CDR3: TGCGCCAGCAGTGACCCAGGGACAGGGGGCCTTCAGCCCCAGCATTTT. It codes for CASSDPGTGGLQPQHF.

The genes are TRBV30 and TRBJ1-3; unclear D gene. This CDR3 has 13 residues. Germline values: CDR1 GTSNPN, CDR2 SVGIG (reference sequence). Trimming stripped 1 base from V and 0 bases from J, with 4 bases between. CDR3 DNA sequence: TGTGCCTGGAGTGAGTACTCTGGAAACACCATATATTTT. It translates to CAWSEYSGNTIYF.

This clone showed up just once. V is TRBV5-1 and J is TRBJ2-7, with 8 bases that match TRBD2. CDR3 length: 14 residues. Germline V lookup: CDR1 SGHRS, CDR2 YFSETQ. Germline trimming cut 2 bases from V and 1 base from J; bases unmatched to any gene: 2. CDR3 bases: TGCGCCAGCAGCTTTAGCGGGGTTTCCTACGAGCAGTACTTC. This gives the protein CASSFSGVSYEQYF.

This clone was counted a single time. The gene calls are TRBV18 and TRBJ2-1, with a weak D call TRBD1 (7 bases). The CDR3 is 14 residues long. V was shortened by 5 bases and J by 6 bases, with 14 bases between the two germline ends. Looked up from germline, CDR1 is KGHSH and CDR2 is LQKENI. In DNA form, the CDR3 reads TGTGCCAGCTCAACAGGGGTGGGAGGCAATGAGCAGTTCTTC. It specifies CASSTGVGGNEQFF.

The chain is built from TRBV28 and TRBJ1-6, with 8 bases lining up with TRBD1. Germline-derived CDR1 and CDR2 are MDHEN and SYDVKM. Unmatched junction bases numbered 12, after V lost 7 bases and J lost 10 bases. The CDR3 length is 15 residues. The CDR3 nucleotides read TGTGCCAGCAATCCTGGGGGCAGGGGGCCCTCACCCCTCCACTTT. Translating gives CASNPGGRGPSPLHF.

This chain joins TRBV4-1 and TRBJ1-2; D call uncertain. Trimming cost V 4 bases and J 3 bases, with 27 bases left between them. From germline, CDR1 is MGHRA and CDR2 YSYEKL. There are 19 residues in the CDR3. CDR3 residues: CASSPTFQTGRVGDYGYTF. CDR3 in DNA: TGCGCCAGCAGCCCAACATTCCAAACCGGCAGAGTCGGCGACTATGGCTACACCTTC.

A note on this clone: The junction differs from germline at one of its ends, possibly a read error. The genes are TRBV4-1 and TRBJ1-4, with 7 bases that match TRBD1. This CDR3 contains 15 residues. The germline CDR1 and CDR2 sequences are MGHRA and YSYEKL. The CDR3 nucleotides read TGCGCCAGCAGCCAACGGACAGGCATTAATGAAAAATTGTTTTTT. Residues: CASSQRTGINEKLFF.

This chain connects TRBV4-1 to TRBJ1-3, with D unresolved. CDR3 length equals 16 residues. Germline values: CDR1 MGHRA, CDR2 YSYEKL. The ends were cut back, 2 bases at V and 0 bases at J, with 11 bases in the middle. The CDR3 spells CASSQKAFSSGNTIYF. The CDR3 nucleotides are TGCGCCAGCAGCCAAAAAGCCTTTTCCTCTGGAAACACCATATATTTT.

This clone was seen just once. The chain joins TRBV29-1 to TRBJ1-2; tentatively, D is TRBD1 (5 bases). Trimming took off 4 bases at V and 7 bases at J, with 19 bases between the two ends. This CDR3 is 14 amino acids long. Germline V gives CDR1 SQVTM, CDR2 ANQGSEA. Here the CDR3 reads CSVAGRQGILGYTF. The CDR3 nucleotides read TGCAGCGTTGCGGGGCGGCAGGGAATTCTTGGCTACACCTTC.

This clone was counted once. V is TRBV25-1 and J is TRBJ1-5; no firm D call. CDR1 MGHDK and CDR2 SYGVNS come from the germline V gene. This CDR3 has 14 residues. With 8 bases removed from V and 0 bases from J, the gap between germline ends came to 11 bases. This CDR3 is CASGVVGSNQPQHF. CDR3 nucleotides: TGTGCCAGCGGGGTGGTCGGTAGCAATCAGCCCCAGCATTTT.